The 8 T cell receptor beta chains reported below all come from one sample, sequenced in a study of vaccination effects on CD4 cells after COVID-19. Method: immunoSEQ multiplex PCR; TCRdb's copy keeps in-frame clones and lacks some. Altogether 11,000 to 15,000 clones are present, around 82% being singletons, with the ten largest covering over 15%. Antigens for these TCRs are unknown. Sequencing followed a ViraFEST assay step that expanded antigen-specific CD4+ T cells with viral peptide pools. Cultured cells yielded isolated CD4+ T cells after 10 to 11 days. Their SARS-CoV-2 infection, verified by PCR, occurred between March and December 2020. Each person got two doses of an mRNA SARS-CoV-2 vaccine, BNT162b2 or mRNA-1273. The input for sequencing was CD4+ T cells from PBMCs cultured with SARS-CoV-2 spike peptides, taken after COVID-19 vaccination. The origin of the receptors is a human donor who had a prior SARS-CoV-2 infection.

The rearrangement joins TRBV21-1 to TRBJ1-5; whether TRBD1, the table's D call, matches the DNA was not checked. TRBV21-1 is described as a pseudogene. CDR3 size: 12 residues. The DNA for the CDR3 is TGTGCCAGACAGGGGGACAATCAGCCCCAGCATTTT. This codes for CARQGDNQPQHF.

CDR3 bases: TGTGCCAGCAGCCCGTACACAGATACGCAGTATTTT. Amino acid sequence: CASSPYTDTQYF. The J gene is TRBJ2-3, the V gene TRBV7-2; no reliable D call. This CDR3 has 12 residues. V gave up 5 bases and J gave up 2 bases, with 5 bases separating them. The germline V gene encodes CDR1 SGHTA and CDR2 FQGNSA.

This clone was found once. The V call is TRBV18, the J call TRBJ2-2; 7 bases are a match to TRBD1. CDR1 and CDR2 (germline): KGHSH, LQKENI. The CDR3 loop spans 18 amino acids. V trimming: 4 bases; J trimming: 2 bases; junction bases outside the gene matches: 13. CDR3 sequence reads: CASSRIQLTGTNTGELFF. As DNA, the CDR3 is TGTGCCAGCTCACGAATCCAGCTGACAGGGACAAACACCGGGGAGCTGTTTTTT.

The CDR3 loop is CASSLRVVGEQFF. CDR3 sequence (DNA): TGCGCCAGCAGCTTAAGGGTAGTCGGCGAGCAGTTCTTC. The chain links TRBV4-3 to TRBJ2-1; no clear D. Germline CDR1 reads LGHNA; CDR2 reads YSLEER. The CDR3 is made up of 13 amino acids. Trimming pared 5 bases from V and 10 bases from J, leaving 15 bases between.

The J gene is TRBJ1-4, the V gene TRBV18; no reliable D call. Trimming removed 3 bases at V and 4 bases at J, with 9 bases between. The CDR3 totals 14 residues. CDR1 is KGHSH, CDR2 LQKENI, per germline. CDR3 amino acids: CASSPQRVNEKLFF. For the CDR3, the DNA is TGTGCCAGCTCACCGCAGAGAGTTAATGAAAAACTGTTTTTT. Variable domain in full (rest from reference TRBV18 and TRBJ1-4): NAGVMQNPRHLVRRRGQEARLRCSPMKGHSHVYWYRQLPEEGLKFMVYLQKENIIDESGMPKERFSAEFPKEGPSILRIQQVVRGDSAAYFCASSPQRVNEKLFFGSGTQLSVL.

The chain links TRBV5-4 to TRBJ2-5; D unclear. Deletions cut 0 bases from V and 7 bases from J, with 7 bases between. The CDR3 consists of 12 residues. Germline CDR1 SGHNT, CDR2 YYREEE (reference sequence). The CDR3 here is CASSLEKWTQYF. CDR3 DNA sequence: TGTGCCAGCAGCTTGGAGAAGTGGACCCAGTACTTC.

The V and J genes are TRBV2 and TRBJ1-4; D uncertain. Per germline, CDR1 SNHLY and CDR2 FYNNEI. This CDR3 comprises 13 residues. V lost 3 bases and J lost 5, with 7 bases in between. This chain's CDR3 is CASSDLGNEKLFF. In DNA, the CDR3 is TGTGCCAGCAGTGATCTCGGAAATGAAAAACTGTTTTTT.

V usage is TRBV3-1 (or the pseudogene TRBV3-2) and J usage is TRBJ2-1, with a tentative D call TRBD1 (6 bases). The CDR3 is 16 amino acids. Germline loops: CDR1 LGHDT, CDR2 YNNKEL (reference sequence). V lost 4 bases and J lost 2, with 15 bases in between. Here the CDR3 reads CASSPYDRHAYNEQFF. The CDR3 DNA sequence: TGTGCCAGCAGCCCGTACGACAGGCACGCCTACAATGAGCAGTTCTTC.